Presented here are 9 T cell receptor beta chains from one specimen sequenced in a study of early T cells in non-severe SARS-CoV-2 infection. One entry per CDR3 protein, called by TCRdb with MiXCR from the 5' RACE reads. There are 95,000 to 110,000 distinct CDR3 sequences in the sample; around 10% occur only once, and 7.6% lies in the top ten. Sequencing used whole blood. Source of these receptors: an adult who was a healthcare worker with PCR-confirmed SARS-CoV-2 infection or an uninfected control (not recorded which).

At least ten counts were recorded for this clonotype. The chain joins TRBV12-3 or TRBV12-4 to TRBJ2-1, with D possibly TRBD1 on 5 matching bases. V was shortened by 6 bases and J by 10 bases, with 10 bases between the two germline ends. The CDR3 totals 11 residues. In DNA form, the CDR3 reads TGTGCCAGCAGCCCCCGACAGGAGCAGTTCTTC. Its translation: CASSPRQEQFF.

This clonotype was recorded many times. This chain links TRBV5-4 with TRBJ1-1; 7 bases fit TRBD1. Germline loops: CDR1 SGHNT, CDR2 YYREEE (reference sequence). This CDR3 is 15 amino acids long. V was clipped by 4 bases and J by 2 bases; unmatched bases: 8. The CDR3 nucleotides read TGTGCCAGCAGCCCTTCGACAGGGATTAACACTGAAGCTTTCTTT. It specifies CASSPSTGINTEAFF.

The chain carries TRBV7-6 and TRBJ2-5, with D perhaps TRBD2 (5 bases). The CDR3 is made up of 16 amino acids. V was cut by 3 bases and J by 1 base, with 15 bases left in between. The V gene's germline CDR1 is SGHVS and CDR2 FNYEAQ. The CDR3 region has the DNA TGTGCCAGCAGCTTTCAATTCGTCAGCGGCCAAGAGACCCAGTACTTC. Protein: CASSFQFVSGQETQYF.

This clonotype was seen ten or more times. This chain joins TRBV14 and TRBJ2-1; D possibly corresponds to TRBD1 (6 bases). Germline CDR1 and CDR2: SGHDN and FVKESK. Trimming stripped 3 bases from V and 4 bases from J, with 13 bases between. This CDR3 comprises 15 residues. Here the CDR3 DNA reads TGTGCCAGCAGCCATACACAGGGCGGGTACAATGAGCAGTTCTTC. Its protein is CASSHTQGGYNEQFF. Looking up the rest from reference TRBV14 and TRBJ2-1 gives the full variable domain: EAGVTQFPSHSVIEKGQTVTLRCDPISGHDNLYWYRRVMGKEIKFLLHFVKESKQDESGMPNNRFLAERTGGTYSTLKVQPAELEDSGVYFCASSHTQGGYNEQFFGPGTRLTVL.

In its sample, this clonotype was seen many times. The chain employs TRBV7-2 and TRBJ2-7; D might be TRBD2 (6 bases). There are 14 residues in the CDR3. The V gene lost 2 bases and the J gene lost 2 bases, with 10 bases spanning the gap. Germline-derived CDR1 and CDR2 are SGHTA and FQGNSA. CDR3 residues: CASSLLGGTYEQYF. The CDR3 coding sequence is TGTGCCAGCAGCTTATTAGGAGGGACCTACGAGCAGTACTTC.

This clonotype was seen more than once but under ten times. V is TRBV7-9 and J is TRBJ2-6, with a tentative D call TRBD1 (5 bases). V lost 0 bases and J 2 bases, leaving 11 bases between the germline ends. The CDR3 length is 17 residues. Per the germline V gene, CDR1 is SEHNR and CDR2 is FQNEAQ (reference sequence). The CDR3 reads CASSLAGLGAGANVLTF. CDR3 nucleotides: TGTGCCAGCAGCTTAGCGGGGCTTGGAGCTGGGGCCAACGTCCTGACTTTC.

This clonotype came up many times. The rearrangement joins TRBV18 to TRBJ2-7; 9 bases match TRBD2. Germline CDR1 KGHSH, CDR2 LQKENI. The CDR3 has 13 residues. V was pared by 3 bases and J by 5 bases, with 2 bases of the junction left unmatched. CDR3 amino acids: CASSPGLAHEQYF. CDR3 DNA sequence: TGTGCCAGCTCACCGGGACTAGCCCACGAGCAGTACTTC. The whole variable domain, filled in from reference TRBV18 and TRBJ2-7, reads NAGVMQNPRHLVRRRGQEARLRCSPMKGHSHVYWYRQLPEEGLKFMVYLQKENIIDESGMPKERFSAEFPKEGPSILRIQQVVRGDSAAYFCASSPGLAHEQYFGPGTRLTVT.

The table lists this clonotype with a few counts. The CDR3 DNA reads as TGTGCCAGCAGCTTAGTCCAGGTTAACACTGAAGCTTTCTTT. It specifies CASSLVQVNTEAFF. The rearrangement joins TRBV7-8 to TRBJ1-1; D gene uncertain. The germline V gene encodes CDR1 SGHVS and CDR2 FQNEAQ. The CDR3 loop spans 14 amino acids. V was cut by 1 base and J by 2 bases, with 8 bases left in between.

Concerning this clonotype: Given a much more abundant clone one base away, this may be a read error. This CDR3 reads CSARSDTSTFEQYF. As DNA, the CDR3 is TGCAGTGCTAGGTCGGATACTAGCACCTTCGAGCAGTACTTC. V gene TRBV20-1 combines with J gene TRBJ2-7; TRBD2 is a possible D gene (6 bases). The CDR3 extends over 14 amino acids. V dropped 3 bases and J dropped 6 bases, with 18 bases sitting between them. Per germline, CDR1 DFQATT and CDR2 SNEGSKA (reference sequence).